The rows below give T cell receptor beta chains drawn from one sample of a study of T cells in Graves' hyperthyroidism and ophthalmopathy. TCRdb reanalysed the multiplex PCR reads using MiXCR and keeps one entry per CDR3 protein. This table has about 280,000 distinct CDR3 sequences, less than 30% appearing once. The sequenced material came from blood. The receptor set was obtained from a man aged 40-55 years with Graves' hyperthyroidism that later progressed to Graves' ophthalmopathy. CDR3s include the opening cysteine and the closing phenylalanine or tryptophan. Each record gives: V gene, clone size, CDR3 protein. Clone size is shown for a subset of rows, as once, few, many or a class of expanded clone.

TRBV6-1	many	CASSDNRDWSNQPQHF
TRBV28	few	CASSSPAAGAKTQYF
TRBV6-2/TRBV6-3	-	CASSYERASAYEQYF
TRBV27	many	CASPLPDYEQYF
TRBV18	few	CASSGTLYEQYF
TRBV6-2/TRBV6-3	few	CASSFPLAGDFEQYF
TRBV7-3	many	CASSLMTTTGELFF
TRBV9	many	CASSAFPSAGSEQYF
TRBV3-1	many	CASSPTGGWTEAFF
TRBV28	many	CASSFALGRALGEQYF
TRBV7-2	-	CASSPRDSDQPQHF
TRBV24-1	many	CATSEGIVTDTQYF
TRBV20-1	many	CSASSSGRGVSYEQYF
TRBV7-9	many	CASSLELPRSYEQYF
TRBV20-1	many	CSAIVDPPYEQYF
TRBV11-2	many	CASSSTGQGASWNSPLHF
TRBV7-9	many	CASRSTSRFADEQYF